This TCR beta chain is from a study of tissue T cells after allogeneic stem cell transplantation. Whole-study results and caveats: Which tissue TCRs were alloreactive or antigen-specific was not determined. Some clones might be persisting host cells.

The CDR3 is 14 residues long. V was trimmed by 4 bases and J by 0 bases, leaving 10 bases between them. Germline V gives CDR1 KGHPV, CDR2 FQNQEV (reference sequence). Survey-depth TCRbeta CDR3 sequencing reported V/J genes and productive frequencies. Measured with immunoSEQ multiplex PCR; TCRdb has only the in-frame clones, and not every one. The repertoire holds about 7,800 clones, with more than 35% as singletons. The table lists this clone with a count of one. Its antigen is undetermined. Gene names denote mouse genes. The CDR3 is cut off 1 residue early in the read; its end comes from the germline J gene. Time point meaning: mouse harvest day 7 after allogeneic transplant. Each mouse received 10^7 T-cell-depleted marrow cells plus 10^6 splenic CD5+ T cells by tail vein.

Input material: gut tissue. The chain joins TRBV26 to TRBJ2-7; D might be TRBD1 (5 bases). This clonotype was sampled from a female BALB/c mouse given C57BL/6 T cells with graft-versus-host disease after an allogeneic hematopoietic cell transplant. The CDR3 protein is CASSRGRGSYEQYF. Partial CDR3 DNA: TGTGCCAGCAGTCGCGGGAGGGGCTCCTATGAACAGTAC.